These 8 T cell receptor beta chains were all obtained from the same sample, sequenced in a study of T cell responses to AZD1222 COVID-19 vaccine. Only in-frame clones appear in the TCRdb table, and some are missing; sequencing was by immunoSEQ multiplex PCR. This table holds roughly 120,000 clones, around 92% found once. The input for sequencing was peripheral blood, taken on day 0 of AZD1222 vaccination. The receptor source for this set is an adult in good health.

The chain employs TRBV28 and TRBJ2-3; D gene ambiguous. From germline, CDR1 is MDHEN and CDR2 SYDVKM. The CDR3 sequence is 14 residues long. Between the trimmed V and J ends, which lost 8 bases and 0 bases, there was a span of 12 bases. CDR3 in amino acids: CASHSDLSTDTQYF. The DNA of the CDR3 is TGTGCCAGCCATTCAGACCTAAGCACAGATACGCAGTATTTT.

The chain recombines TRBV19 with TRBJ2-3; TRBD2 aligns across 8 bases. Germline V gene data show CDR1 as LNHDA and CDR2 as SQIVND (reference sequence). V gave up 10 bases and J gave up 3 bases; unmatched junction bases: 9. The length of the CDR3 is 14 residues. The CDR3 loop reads CATSPGLVTDTQYF. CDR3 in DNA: TGTGCCACCTCACCGGGACTAGTAACAGATACGCAGTATTTT.

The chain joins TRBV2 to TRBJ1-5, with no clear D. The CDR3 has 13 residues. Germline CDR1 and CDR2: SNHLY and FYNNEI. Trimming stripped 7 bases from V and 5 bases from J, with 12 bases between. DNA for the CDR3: TGTGCCAGCACAGTCAGGTTCGATCAGCCCCAGCATTTT. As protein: CASTVRFDQPQHF.

The CDR3 here is CSAEGVDYGYTF. CDR3 DNA: TGCAGCGCCGAGGGGGTGGACTATGGCTACACCTTC. The chain is built from TRBV29-1 and TRBJ1-2, with a weak D call TRBD1 (6 bases). V lost 7 bases and J 3 bases, leaving 12 bases between the germline ends. This CDR3 region has 12 residues. Germline values: CDR1 SQVTM, CDR2 ANQGSEA.

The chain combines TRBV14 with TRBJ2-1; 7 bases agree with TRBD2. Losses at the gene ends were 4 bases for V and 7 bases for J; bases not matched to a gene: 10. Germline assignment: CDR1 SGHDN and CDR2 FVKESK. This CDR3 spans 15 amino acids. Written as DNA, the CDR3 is TGTGCCAGCAGCCCTTCAGCGGGATCTGAGAATGAGCAGTTCTTC. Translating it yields CASSPSAGSENEQFF.

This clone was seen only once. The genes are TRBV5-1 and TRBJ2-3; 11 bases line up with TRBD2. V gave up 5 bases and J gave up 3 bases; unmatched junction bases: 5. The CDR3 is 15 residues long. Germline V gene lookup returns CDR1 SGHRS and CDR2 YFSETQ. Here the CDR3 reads CASSRVAGGTDTQYF. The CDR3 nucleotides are TGCGCCAGCAGTCGGGTAGCGGGGGGGACAGATACGCAGTATTTT.

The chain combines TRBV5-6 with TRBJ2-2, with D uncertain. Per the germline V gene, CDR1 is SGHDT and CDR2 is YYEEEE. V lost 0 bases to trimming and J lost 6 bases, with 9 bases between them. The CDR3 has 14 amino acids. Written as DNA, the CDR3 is TGTGCCAGCAGCTTGGTACAGCTGGCCGGGGAGCTGTTTTTT. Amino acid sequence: CASSLVQLAGELFF. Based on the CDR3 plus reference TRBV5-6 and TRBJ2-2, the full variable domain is DAGVTQSPTHLIKTRGQQVTLRCSPKSGHDTVSWYQQALGQGPQFIFQYYEEEERQRGNFPDRFSGHQFPNYSSELNVNALLLGDSALYLCASSLVQLAGELFFGEGSRLTVL.

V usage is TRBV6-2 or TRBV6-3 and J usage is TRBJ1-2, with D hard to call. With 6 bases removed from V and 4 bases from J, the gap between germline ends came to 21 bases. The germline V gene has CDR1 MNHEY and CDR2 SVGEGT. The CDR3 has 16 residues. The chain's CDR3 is CASSVLGLRDGYGYTF. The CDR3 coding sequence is TGTGCCAGCAGCGTCTTGGGTCTCCGAGACGGCTATGGCTACACCTTC.